This T cell receptor (beta chain) came from a study of identifying expanded T cells in peripheral blood (dated by TCRdb to the late 2010s). As for the study more broadly: Separate aliquots of the same genomic DNA pool were sequenced to produce technical replicates, and four replicates were compared in pairs. Overall study results and their limits: Across all healthy-donor time intervals, the beta-binomial model significantly lowered both the number of clones called differentially abundant and the false-positive rate. The binomial model flagged 0.9 to 1.5 differentially abundant clones between technical replicates, compared with 15 to 17 over around two weeks and roughly 19 over four weeks. The authors expected that biological variance in healthy repertoires might rise further over much longer intervals, such as months to years. In all healthy donors, the variance in clone template counts between samples taken two weeks apart rose significantly as total template count increased.

V is clipped by 5 bases and J by 2 bases, and the sequence between their germline boundaries is 12 bases long. The CDR3 contains 14 residues, cysteine and phenylalanine counted. Here the CDR3 DNA is all that survives: 42 bases in frame from base 1. The germline V gene sets CDR1 to MGHDK and CDR2 to SYGVNS. No immune events, such as infections, were documented for the healthy donors during the collection period. To calibrate time-dependent variance in a beta-binomial model of T-cell clone differential abundance, blood repertoires from healthy donors were used as a training cohort. There were roughly 10 healthy donors in the training cohort, of whom 3 were female and 7 were male. The donors were between roughly 29 and 65 years old, with an average age of roughly 43 years. Whole blood, obtained from a commercial supplier, was collected from each healthy donor at three time points spaced around 2 weeks apart. Genomic DNA was extracted from unsorted whole blood for immunosequencing.

This clone was detected only once. Its antigen is still unknown. No base quality values were provided; no much bigger clone lies one nucleotide off. TCRbeta CDR3 regions were profiled by bias-controlled multiplex PCR amplification of genomic DNA with the immunoSEQ Assay. For the original study's pipeline: To quantify the absolute abundance of each unique TCRbeta CDR3 region, the sequences were collapsed and filtered. Two models were used to test differential abundance: a binomial model (Fisher-equivalent) and a beta-binomial model that adds time-dependent variance fitted from healthy donors. Any clone with fewer than 5 combined templates was excluded, and a clone was called differentially abundant if its Benjamini-Hochberg FDR was below 0.01. Using the form v = (b*log(k)+a)^2, the beta-binomial variance was modeled as a function of the total template count across the two samples. Imported from immuneACCESS, the table was reduced by TCRdb to in-frame sequences with V and J called. These copies leave out some clones; in studies compared against another copy, an unresolved V gene accounts for under half, and the cause of the remainder is not known. V and J calls and clone size are given by that table; D and trimming were obtained from the DNA. The sample table lists some 90,000 clones, more than 75% of them with a count of one. The ten largest clones represent roughly 5.5% of the sample.

The sequenced material came from blood. The chain employs TRBV25-1 and TRBJ1-1; TRBD1 is perhaps the D gene, given 6 matching bases. The TCR originated in a person between 18 and 75 years old in good health. The CDR3 reads CASSKDRFNTEAFF. In nucleotides, the sequence is TGTGCCAGCAGTAAAGACAGGTTTAACACTGAAGCTTTCTTT.